This TCR beta chain was identified in a study of Ad26.COV2.S vaccination and SARS-CoV-2 variants. This table comes from immunoSEQ multiplex PCR, and its TCRdb copy is limited to in-frame clones, with some not included. The table lists more than 300,000 clones, about 82% of them singletons. V gave up 0 bases and J gave up 3 bases; unmatched junction bases: 6. Germline CDR1 reads SGHRS; CDR2 reads YFSETQ. CDR3 length: 15 residues. In regard to this clone: The antigen is undetermined.

The sample's treatment: about 20 received Ad26.COV2.S at low or high dose, single or two shots; about 5 received placebo; per-sample allocation not given. Sample collection was performed on day 63 after the first vaccine or placebo injection. An Ad26 vector expressing Wuhan-strain SARS-CoV-2 spike served as the vaccine. Study-wide findings and caveats: Following vaccination, spike-specific CD8+ and CD4+ T cell responses reportedly exhibited substantial breadth. Greater spike-specific TCR breadth was seen in vaccine recipients than in placebo recipients. Non-spike TCR breadth showed similarity between vaccine and placebo recipients.

The receptor was derived from a person between 18 and 65 years old who received the Ad26.COV2.S COVID-19 vaccine or a placebo. The sequences come from peripheral blood, collected in a trial of Ad26.COV2.S vaccine versus placebo. The chain joins TRBV5-1 to TRBJ2-7; 7 bases are shared with TRBD1. The CDR3 is CASSLAQGESYEQYF. CDR3 sequence (DNA): TGCGCCAGCAGCTTGGCCCAGGGGGAAAGCTACGAGCAGTACTTC.